This TCR beta chain appears in the sequencing data of a study of response to subunit inactivated influenza vaccine. The table lists this clonotype with a count of one. TCRdb re-derived calls from the RT-PCR reads in MiXCR, one entry per CDR3 protein. The sample contains 400,000 to 550,000 distinct CDR3 sequences, 25% of which appear only once. The CDR3 consists of 15 residues. In germline, CDR1 is SGHRS, CDR2 YFSETQ. With 4 bases removed from V and 4 bases from J, the gap between germline ends came to 14 bases. This chain links TRBV5-1 with TRBJ2-2; possibly TRBD2 for D (6 bases). This TCR was sampled from a middle-aged man who received an inactivated influenza vaccine. Sample: CD4+ T cells sorted from PBMCs, taken roughly 5 days after vaccination. As DNA, the CDR3 is TGCGCCAGCAGCCCCGGGGGACTCTCCACCGGGGAGCTGTTTTTT. It encodes CASSPGGLSTGELFF.